Below, 17 T cell receptor beta chains from the same sample are listed, as sequenced in a study of cytomegalovirus exposure and HLA in healthy donors. PCR amplification relied on 60 Vbeta primers (plus 13 Jbeta primers). Sequencing was performed with immunoSEQ multiplex PCR; in TCRdb, only in-frame clones are kept and a portion is missing. The sample carries 50,000 to 70,000 clones, 62% recorded once. Sequenced: PBMCs. The receptors were gathered from a man aged 25 to 40 in good health and CMV-seronegative.

The chain uses TRBV9 and TRBJ2-1; 11 nucleotides line up with TRBD2. Per germline, CDR1 SGDLS and CDR2 YYNGEE. CDR3 length: 15 residues. J lost 2 bases, V lost 4 bases, and 2 bases had no gene match. CDR3 DNA sequence: TGTGCCAGCAGCCTTAGCGGGGGGGCCTACAATGAGCAGTTCTTC. It encodes CASSLSGGAYNEQFF.

The chain employs TRBV14 and TRBJ1-2; no reliable D call. The germline V gene has CDR1 SGHDN and CDR2 FVKESK. With 2 bases removed from V and 2 bases from J, the gap between germline ends came to 3 bases. The CDR3 runs to 12 residues. In DNA, the CDR3 is TGTGCCAGCAGCCAACAGAACTATGGCTACACCTTC. This translates into CASSQQNYGYTF.

The chain joins TRBV11-2 to TRBJ1-2, with 7 bases matching TRBD1. V shed 7 bases, J shed 6 bases, and the junction held 5 bases outside the gene matches. CDR1 SGHAT and CDR2 FQNNGV come from the germline V gene. The CDR3 has 12 residues. The CDR3 bases are TGTGCCAGCAAGACAGGGTTGGATGGCTACACCTTC. Translated, it gives CASKTGLDGYTF.

This rearrangement joins TRBV6-1 to TRBJ2-5; D is unclear. V was pared by 1 base and J by 1 base, with 7 bases between. The CDR3 spans 14 residues. Germline CDR1 and CDR2: MNHNS and SASEGT. For the CDR3, the DNA is TGTGCCAGCAGTGAAGGGTTAGCCCAAGAGACCCAGTACTTC. Translating it yields CASSEGLAQETQYF.

The chain joins TRBV6-5 to TRBJ1-5; maybe TRBD1 (5 bases). Germline-derived CDR1 and CDR2 are MNHEY and SVGAGI. Trimming took off 2 bases at V and 2 bases at J, with 10 bases between the two ends. The CDR3 has 15 amino acids. Here the CDR3 DNA reads TGTGCCAGCAGTTACCGGGGGACCGGCAATCAGCCCCAGCATTTT. This gives the protein CASSYRGTGNQPQHF.

This clone has a single count. The J gene is TRBJ2-1, the V gene TRBV5-1; maybe TRBD2 (6 bases). The CDR3 is 17 amino acids. Germline V lookup: CDR1 SGHRS, CDR2 YFSETQ. Trimming removed 0 bases at V and 0 bases at J, with 13 bases between. The CDR3 sequence: CASSLASGVLSYNEQFF. CDR3 DNA sequence: TGCGCCAGCAGCTTGGCCTCGGGGGTCCTCTCCTACAATGAGCAGTTCTTC.

This chain joins TRBV2 and TRBJ2-2; D is possibly TRBD2 (5 bases). CDR1 SNHLY and CDR2 FYNNEI come from the germline V gene. The CDR3 is 14 residues long. Trimming shortened V by 4 bases and J by 13 bases, and 19 bases separated the two germline ends. CDR3: CASSAEASGMVLFF. DNA for the CDR3: TGTGCCAGCAGTGCTGAGGCATCGGGAATGGTGCTGTTTTTT.

The V and J genes are TRBV2 and TRBJ1-2, with D possibly matching TRBD1 (6 bases). V lost 6 bases, J lost 7 bases, and 18 bases lay in between. The germline CDR1 and CDR2 sequences are SNHLY and FYNNEI. This CDR3 contains 14 residues. The CDR3, as DNA: TGTGCCAGCAGGGGGACCGACAGGTCCGGTGGCTACACCTTC. Translating gives CASRGTDRSGGYTF.

The V gene is TRBV9, the J gene TRBJ2-3; TRBD2 aligns across 10 bases. Germline V gene data show CDR1 as SGDLS and CDR2 as YYNGEE. The CDR3 spans 16 residues. V shed 0 bases, J shed 4 bases, and the junction held 5 bases outside the gene matches. In DNA, the CDR3 is TGTGCCAGCAGCGTAGTCGTAGCGGGGGGTCCAGATACGCAGTATTTT. This sequence encodes CASSVVVAGGPDTQYF. Looking up the rest from reference TRBV9 and TRBJ2-3 gives the full variable domain: DSGVTQTPKHLITATGQRVTLRCSPRSGDLSVYWYQQSLDQGLQFLIQYYNGEERAKGNILERFSAQQFPDLHSELNLSSLELGDSALYFCASSVVVAGGPDTQYFGPGTRLTVL.

The chain combines TRBV5-4 with TRBJ1-2, with TRBD1 matching over 7 bases. Germline values: CDR1 SGHNT, CDR2 YYREEE (reference sequence). The V and J ends lost 0 bases and 0 bases, in that order; junction bases with no gene match: 2. This CDR3 contains 15 residues. The CDR3: CASSLGTGPNYGYTF. Here the CDR3 DNA reads TGTGCCAGCAGCTTGGGGACAGGCCCTAACTATGGCTACACCTTC.

This chain uses TRBV7-3 with TRBJ2-5; TRBD2 agrees at 9 bases. The CDR3 sequence is 15 residues long. Germline V gives CDR1 SGHTA, CDR2 FQGTGA. Losses at the gene ends were 4 bases for V and 5 bases for J; bases not matched to a gene: 8. The CDR3 loop is CASSSAGGRRETQYF. The CDR3 DNA reads TGTGCCAGCAGCTCCGCGGGGGGGCGAAGGGAGACCCAGTACTTC.

The rearrangement joins TRBV4-2 to TRBJ1-6; TRBD1 matches at 8 bases. The CDR3 has 19 amino acids. Per germline, CDR1 LGHNA and CDR2 YNFKEQ. Trimming cost V 0 bases and J 8 bases; bases outside gene matches: 15. The DNA for the CDR3 is TGTGCCAGCAGCCAAGATTACCCGAGACAGGGGCCTTTAGATTCACCCCTCCACTTT. Protein: CASSQDYPRQGPLDSPLHF.

The chain recombines TRBV5-1 with TRBJ1-3; no firm D call. Trimming took off 0 bases at V and 4 bases at J, with 11 bases between the two ends. Germline assignment: CDR1 SGHRS and CDR2 YFSETQ. This CDR3 has 15 amino acids. CDR3: CASSLGHEWGNTIYF. CDR3 DNA: TGCGCCAGCAGCTTGGGACACGAATGGGGAAACACCATATATTTT.

The CDR3 bases are TGTGCCAGTGTGACCGACTTGAATCAGCCCCAGCATTTT. This translates into CASVTDLNQPQHF. The rearrangement links TRBV6-1 to TRBJ1-5; no reliable D call. Trimming removed 9 bases from V and 4 bases from J, with 13 bases in between. There are 13 residues in the CDR3. The germline V gene has CDR1 MNHNS and CDR2 SASEGT.

This sequence joins TRBV7-2 and TRBJ2-3, with no clear D. This CDR3 comprises 11 residues. Trimming stripped 3 bases from V and 5 bases from J, with 3 bases between. Per the germline V gene, CDR1 is SGHTA and CDR2 is FQGNSA. CDR3 region: CASSFKDTQYF. In nucleotides, the CDR3 is TGTGCCAGCAGCTTTAAAGATACGCAGTATTTT. The complete variable domain, with remaining parts taken from reference TRBV7-2 and TRBJ2-3, reads GAGVSQSPSNKVTEKGKDVELRCDPISGHTALYWYRQSLGQGLEFLIYFQGNSAPDKSGLPSDRFSAERTGGSVSTLTIQRTQQEDSAVYLCASSFKDTQYFGPGTRLTVL.

The rearrangement links TRBV6-5 to TRBJ1-1; D is possibly TRBD1 (6 bases). Trimming took 5 bases from V and 5 from J, leaving 15 bases between them. CDR1 is MNHEY, CDR2 SVGAGI, per germline. The length of the CDR3 is 14 residues. CDR3 bases: TGTGCCAGCAGTGGCAGGGGATCCGGAACTGAAGCTTTCTTT. It specifies CASSGRGSGTEAFF.

The chain combines TRBV29-1 with TRBJ1-2, with D possibly being TRBD1 (6 bases). The ends were cut back, 6 bases at V and 3 bases at J, with 14 bases in the middle. Germline-derived CDR1 and CDR2 are SQVTM and ANQGSEA. CDR3 length: 13 amino acids. CDR3 DNA sequence: TGCAGCGTGAAACAGGGTATTGACTATGGCTACACCTTC. Its translation is CSVKQGIDYGYTF.